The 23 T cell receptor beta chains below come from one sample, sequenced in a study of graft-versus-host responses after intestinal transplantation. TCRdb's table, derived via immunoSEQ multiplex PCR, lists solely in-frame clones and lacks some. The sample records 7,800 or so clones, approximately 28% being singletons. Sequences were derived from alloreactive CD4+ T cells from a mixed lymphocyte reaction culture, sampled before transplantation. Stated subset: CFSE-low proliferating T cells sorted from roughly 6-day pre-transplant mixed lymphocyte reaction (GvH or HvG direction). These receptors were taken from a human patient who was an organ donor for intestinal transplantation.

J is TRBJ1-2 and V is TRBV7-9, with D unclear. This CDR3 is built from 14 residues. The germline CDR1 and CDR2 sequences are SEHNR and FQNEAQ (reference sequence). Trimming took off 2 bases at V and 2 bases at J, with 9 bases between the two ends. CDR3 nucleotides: TGTGCCAGCAGCTTACTCAGTTTAAACTATGGCTACACCTTC. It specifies CASSLLSLNYGYTF.

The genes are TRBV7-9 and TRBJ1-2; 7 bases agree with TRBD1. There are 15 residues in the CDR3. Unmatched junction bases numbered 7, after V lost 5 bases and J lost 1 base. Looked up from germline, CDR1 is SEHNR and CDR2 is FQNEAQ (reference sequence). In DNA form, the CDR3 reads TGTGCCAGCAGCCCCCTCGGGACAGTTAACTATGGCTACACCTTC. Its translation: CASSPLGTVNYGYTF.

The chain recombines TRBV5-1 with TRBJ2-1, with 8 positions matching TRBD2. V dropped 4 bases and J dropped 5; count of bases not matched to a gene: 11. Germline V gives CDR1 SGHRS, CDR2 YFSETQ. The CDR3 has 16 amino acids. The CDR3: CASSPGFFGRDNEQFF. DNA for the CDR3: TGCGCCAGCAGCCCCGGGTTTTTCGGGAGGGACAATGAGCAGTTCTTC. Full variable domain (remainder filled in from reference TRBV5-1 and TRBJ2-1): KAGVTQTPRYLIKTRGQQVTLSCSPISGHRSVSWYQQTPGQGLQFLFEYFSETQRNKGNFPGRFSGRQFSNSRSEMNVSTLELGDSALYLCASSPGFFGRDNEQFFGPGTRLTVL.

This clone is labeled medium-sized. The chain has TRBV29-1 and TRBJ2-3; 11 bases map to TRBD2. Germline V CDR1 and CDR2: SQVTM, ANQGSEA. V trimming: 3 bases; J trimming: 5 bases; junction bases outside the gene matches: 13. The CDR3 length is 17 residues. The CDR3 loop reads CSVDELAGGRGRDTQYF. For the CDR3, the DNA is TGCAGCGTTGACGAGCTAGCGGGGGGCAGGGGTAGAGATACGCAGTATTTT.

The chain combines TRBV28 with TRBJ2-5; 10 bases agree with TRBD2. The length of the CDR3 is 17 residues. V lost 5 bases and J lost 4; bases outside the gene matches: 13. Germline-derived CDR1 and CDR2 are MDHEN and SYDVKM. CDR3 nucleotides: TGTGCCAGCAGTCCCTGGTCCTCTAGCGGGAGACGAGAGACCCAGTACTTC. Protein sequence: CASSPWSSSGRRETQYF. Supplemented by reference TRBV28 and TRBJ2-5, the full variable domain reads DVKVTQSSRYLVKRTGEKVFLECVQDMDHENMFWYRQDPGLGLRLIYFSYDVKMKEKGDIPEGYSVSREKKERFSLILESASTNQTSMYLCASSPWSSSGRRETQYFGPGTRLLVL.

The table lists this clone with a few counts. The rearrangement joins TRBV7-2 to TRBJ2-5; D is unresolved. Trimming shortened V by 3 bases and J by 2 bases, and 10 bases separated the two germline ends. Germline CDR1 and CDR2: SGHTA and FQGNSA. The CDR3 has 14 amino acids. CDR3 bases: TGTGCCAGCAGCTTGTATTGGCAGCAAGAGACCCAGTACTTC. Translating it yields CASSLYWQQETQYF.

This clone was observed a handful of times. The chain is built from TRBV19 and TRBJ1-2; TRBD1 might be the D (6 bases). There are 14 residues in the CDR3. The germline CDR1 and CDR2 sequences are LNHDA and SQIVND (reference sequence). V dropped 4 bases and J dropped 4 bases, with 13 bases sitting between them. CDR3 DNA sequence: TGTGCCAGTAGTACTCAGGGGTTCGGCTATGGCTACACCTTC. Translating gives CASSTQGFGYGYTF.

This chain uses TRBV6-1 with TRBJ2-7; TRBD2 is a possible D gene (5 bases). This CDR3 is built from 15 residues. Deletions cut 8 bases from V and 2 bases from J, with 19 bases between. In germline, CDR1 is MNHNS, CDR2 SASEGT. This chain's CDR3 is CASPRWERPPYEQYF. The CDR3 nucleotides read TGTGCCAGCCCAAGGTGGGAGCGGCCGCCCTACGAGCAGTACTTC.

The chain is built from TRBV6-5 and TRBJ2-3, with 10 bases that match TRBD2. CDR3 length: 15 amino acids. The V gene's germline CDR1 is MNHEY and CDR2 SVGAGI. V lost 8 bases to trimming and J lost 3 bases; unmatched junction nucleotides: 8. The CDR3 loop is CASGKSGRATDTQYF. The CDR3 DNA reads TGTGCCAGCGGAAAAAGCGGGAGGGCGACAGATACGCAGTATTTT.

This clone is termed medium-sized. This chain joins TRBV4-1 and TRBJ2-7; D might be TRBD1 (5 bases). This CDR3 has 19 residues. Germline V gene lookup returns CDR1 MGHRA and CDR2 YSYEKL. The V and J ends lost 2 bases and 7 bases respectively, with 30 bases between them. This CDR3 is CASSQPTESDPLVHIEQYF. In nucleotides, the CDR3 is TGCGCCAGCAGCCAACCGACAGAGTCCGATCCCCTGGTGCACATAGAGCAGTACTTC.

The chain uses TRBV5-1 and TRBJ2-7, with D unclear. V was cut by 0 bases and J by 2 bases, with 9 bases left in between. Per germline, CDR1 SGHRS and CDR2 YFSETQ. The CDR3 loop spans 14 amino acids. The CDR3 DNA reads TGCGCCAGCAGCTTGGGAGCAGGAACCTACGAGCAGTACTTC. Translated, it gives CASSLGAGTYEQYF.

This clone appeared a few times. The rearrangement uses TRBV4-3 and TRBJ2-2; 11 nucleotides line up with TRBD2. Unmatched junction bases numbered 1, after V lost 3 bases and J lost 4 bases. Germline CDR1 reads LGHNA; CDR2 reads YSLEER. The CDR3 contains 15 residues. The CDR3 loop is CASSHGLAGTGELFF. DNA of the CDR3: TGCGCCAGCAGCCACGGACTAGCGGGCACCGGGGAGCTGTTTTTT.

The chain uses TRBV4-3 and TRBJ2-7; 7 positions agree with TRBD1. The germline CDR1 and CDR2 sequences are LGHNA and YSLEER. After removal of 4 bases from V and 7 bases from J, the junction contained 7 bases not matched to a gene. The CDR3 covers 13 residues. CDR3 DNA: TGCGCCAGCAGCCGACAGACAGGGTGGGAGCAGTACTTC. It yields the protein CASSRQTGWEQYF.

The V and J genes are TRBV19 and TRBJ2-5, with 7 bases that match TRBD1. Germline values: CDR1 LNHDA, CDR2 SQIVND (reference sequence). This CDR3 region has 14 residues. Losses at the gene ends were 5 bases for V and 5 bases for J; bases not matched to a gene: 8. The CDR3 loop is CASSPLDRKETQYF. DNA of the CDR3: TGTGCCAGTAGTCCCCTGGACAGGAAGGAGACCCAGTACTTC.

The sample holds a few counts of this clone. CDR3 loop: CASGFTQGAYEQYF. The DNA of the CDR3 is TGTGCTAGTGGCTTCACACAGGGGGCCTACGAGCAGTACTTC. The chain couples TRBV12-5 to TRBJ2-7; 8 bases agree with TRBD1. The CDR3 consists of 14 residues. CDR1 is LGHNT and CDR2 is FRNRAP in the germline V gene. V lost 6 bases, J lost 2 bases, and 6 bases stayed unmatched.

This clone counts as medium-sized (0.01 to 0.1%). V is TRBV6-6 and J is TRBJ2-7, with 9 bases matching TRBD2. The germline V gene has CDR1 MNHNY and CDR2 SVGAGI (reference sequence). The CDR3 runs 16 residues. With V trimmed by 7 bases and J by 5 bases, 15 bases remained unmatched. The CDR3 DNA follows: TGTGCCAGCACACCGAGCGGGAGGACCCCCCGGAACGAGCAGTACTTC. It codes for CASTPSGRTPRNEQYF.

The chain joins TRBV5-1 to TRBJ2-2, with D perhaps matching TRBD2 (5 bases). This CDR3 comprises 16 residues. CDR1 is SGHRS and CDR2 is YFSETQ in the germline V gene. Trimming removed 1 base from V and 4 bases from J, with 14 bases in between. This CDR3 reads CASSLLYRRVTGELFF. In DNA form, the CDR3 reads TGCGCCAGCAGCTTGCTCTATAGGCGGGTCACCGGGGAGCTGTTTTTT.

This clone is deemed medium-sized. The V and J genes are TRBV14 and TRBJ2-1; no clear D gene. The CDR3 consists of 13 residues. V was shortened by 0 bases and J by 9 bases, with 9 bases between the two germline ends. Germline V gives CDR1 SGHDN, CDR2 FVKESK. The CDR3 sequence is CASSQDFSSEQFF. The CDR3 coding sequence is TGTGCCAGCAGCCAAGACTTCTCGAGTGAGCAGTTCTTC.

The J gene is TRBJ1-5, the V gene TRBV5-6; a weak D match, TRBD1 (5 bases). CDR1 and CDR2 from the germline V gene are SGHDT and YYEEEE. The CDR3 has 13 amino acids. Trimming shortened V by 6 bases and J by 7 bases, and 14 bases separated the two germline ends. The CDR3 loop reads CASNRRGRQPQHF. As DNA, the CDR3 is TGTGCCAGCAACCGGAGGGGAAGGCAGCCCCAGCATTTT.

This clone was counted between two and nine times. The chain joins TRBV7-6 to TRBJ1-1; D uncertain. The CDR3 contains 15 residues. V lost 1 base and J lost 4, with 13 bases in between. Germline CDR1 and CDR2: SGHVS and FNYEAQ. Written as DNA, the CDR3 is TGTGCCAGCAGCTTAGTAGTGGGCTTGAGCACTGAAGCTTTCTTT. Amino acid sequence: CASSLVVGLSTEAFF.

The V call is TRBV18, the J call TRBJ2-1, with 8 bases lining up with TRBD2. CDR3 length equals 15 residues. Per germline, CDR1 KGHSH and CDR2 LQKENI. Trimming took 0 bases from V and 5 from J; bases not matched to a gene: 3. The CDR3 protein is CASSPPQRGNNEQFF. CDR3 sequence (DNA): TGTGCCAGCTCACCACCCCAGCGGGGGAACAATGAGCAGTTCTTC.

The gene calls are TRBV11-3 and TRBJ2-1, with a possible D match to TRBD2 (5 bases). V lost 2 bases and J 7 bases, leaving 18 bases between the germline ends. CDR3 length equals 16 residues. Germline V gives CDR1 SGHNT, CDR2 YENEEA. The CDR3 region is CASSLYDPSRSNEQFF. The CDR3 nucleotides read TGTGCCAGCAGCTTATATGATCCTAGCCGGTCTAATGAGCAGTTCTTC.

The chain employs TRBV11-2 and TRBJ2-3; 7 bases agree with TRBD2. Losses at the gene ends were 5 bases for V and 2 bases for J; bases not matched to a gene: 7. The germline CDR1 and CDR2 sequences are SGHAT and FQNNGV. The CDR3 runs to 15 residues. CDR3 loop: CASSAVAGLTDTQYF. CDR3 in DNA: TGTGCCAGCAGCGCCGTAGCGGGTCTCACAGATACGCAGTATTTT.